This is a list of T cell receptor beta chains from one sample in a study of OX40 agonist ivuxolimab in advanced cancers. The protocol was immunoSEQ multiplex PCR, while the TCRdb copy is restricted to in-frame clones and leaves out a portion. The repertoire includes around 74,000 clones, over 85% of them detected once, and less than 3% sits in the top ten. The source material was CD4+ or CD8+ T cells sorted from blood, sampled in a trial of the OX40 agonist ivuxolimab. The receptors were gathered from an adult with an advanced solid tumor such as melanoma, head and neck, liver or kidney cancer. CDR3s include the opening cysteine and the closing phenylalanine or tryptophan. D genes are given only for firm matches. Clone size, where shown, is once, few, many, or a class for clones that have expanded.

J gene: TRBJ1-1
V gene: TRBV18
D gene: NA
clone size: NA
CDR3 protein: CASTRMTLGTEAFF
CDR3 DNA: TGTGCCAGCACACGGATGACATTGGGCACTGAAGCTTTCTTT

J gene: TRBJ2-1
V gene: TRBV7-9
D gene: TRBD2
clone size: once
CDR3 protein: CASSSAWVREGRNEQFF
CDR3 DNA: TGTGCCAGCAGCTCTGCTTGGGTGCGGGAGGGGCGCAATGAGCAGTTCTTC

J gene: TRBJ2-1
V gene: TRBV28
D gene: TRBD2
clone size: once
CDR3 protein: CASSLSGLAGLYNEQFF
CDR3 DNA: TGTGCCAGCAGTCTATCGGGACTAGCGGGATTGTACAATGAGCAGTTCTTC

J gene: TRBJ2-3
V gene: TRBV9
D gene: NA
clone size: NA
CDR3 protein: CASSPAGETDTQYF
CDR3 DNA: TGTGCCAGCAGCCCCGCAGGGGAGACAGATACGCAGTATTTT

J gene: TRBJ2-5
V gene: TRBV7-9
D gene: NA
clone size: NA
CDR3 protein: CASSLSPTGYETQYF
CDR3 DNA: TGTGCCAGCAGCTTATCCCCTACAGGGTACGAGACCCAGTACTTC

J gene: TRBJ1-2
V gene: TRBV14
D gene: NA
clone size: few
CDR3 protein: CASSQGGGYTF
CDR3 DNA: TGTGCCAGCAGCCAAGGAGGGGGCTACACCTTC

J gene: TRBJ1-1
V gene: TRBV18
D gene: TRBD1
clone size: few
CDR3 protein: CASSPISGQRTEAFF
CDR3 DNA: TGTGCCAGCTCACCTATCTCGGGACAGCGCACTGAAGCTTTCTTT

J gene: TRBJ1-1
V gene: TRBV19
D gene: TRBD1
clone size: few
CDR3 protein: CASIAGGGENTEAFF
CDR3 DNA: TGTGCCAGTATTGCAGGGGGAGGGGAGAACACTGAAGCTTTCTTT

J gene: TRBJ2-7
V gene: TRBV11-2
D gene: TRBD2
clone size: NA
CDR3 protein: CASSLLAGVGEQYF
CDR3 DNA: TGTGCCAGCAGCTTGCTAGCGGGAGTAGGCGAGCAGTACTTC

J gene: TRBJ1-5
V gene: TRBV14
D gene: NA
clone size: NA
CDR3 protein: CASSQGEGQPQHF
CDR3 DNA: TGTGCCAGCAGCCAAGGGGAGGGTCAGCCCCAGCATTTT

J gene: TRBJ2-3
V gene: TRBV7-6
D gene: NA
clone size: NA
CDR3 protein: CASSLSHTDTQYF
CDR3 DNA: TGTGCCAGCAGCTTATCCCACACAGATACGCAGTATTTT

J gene: TRBJ1-4
V gene: TRBV6-6
D gene: NA
clone size: NA
CDR3 protein: CASTRPIANEKLFF
CDR3 DNA: TGTGCCAGCACCAGGCCGATAGCTAATGAAAAACTGTTTTTT

J gene: TRBJ1-5
V gene: TRBV5-4
D gene: NA
clone size: NA
CDR3 protein: CASSWGGTAGNQPQHF
CDR3 DNA: TGTGCCAGCAGCTGGGGCGGGACGGCAGGCAATCAGCCCCAGCATTTT

J gene: TRBJ1-4
V gene: TRBV2
D gene: NA
clone size: NA
CDR3 protein: CASRQGNEKLFF
CDR3 DNA: TGTGCCAGCAGGCAGGGAAATGAAAAACTGTTTTTT

J gene: TRBJ1-2
V gene: TRBV28
D gene: TRBD1
clone size: NA
CDR3 protein: CASSSQGQGPYYGYTF
CDR3 DNA: TGTGCCAGCAGTTCCCAGGGACAGGGGCCCTACTATGGCTACACCTTC

J gene: TRBJ2-7
V gene: TRBV11-2
D gene: NA
clone size: NA
CDR3 protein: CAIRDVAYEQYF
CDR3 DNA: TGTGCCATCCGGGACGTTGCCTACGAGCAGTACTTC

J gene: TRBJ2-7
V gene: TRBV7-2
D gene: NA
clone size: NA
CDR3 protein: CASSLGGLTPYEQYF
CDR3 DNA: TGTGCCAGCAGCTTAGGAGGGCTAACCCCCTACGAGCAGTACTTC

J gene: TRBJ1-5
V gene: TRBV5-1
D gene: TRBD1
clone size: NA
CDR3 protein: CASAPGTVSNQPQHF
CDR3 DNA: TGCGCCAGCGCCCCCGGGACAGTTAGCAATCAGCCCCAGCATTTT